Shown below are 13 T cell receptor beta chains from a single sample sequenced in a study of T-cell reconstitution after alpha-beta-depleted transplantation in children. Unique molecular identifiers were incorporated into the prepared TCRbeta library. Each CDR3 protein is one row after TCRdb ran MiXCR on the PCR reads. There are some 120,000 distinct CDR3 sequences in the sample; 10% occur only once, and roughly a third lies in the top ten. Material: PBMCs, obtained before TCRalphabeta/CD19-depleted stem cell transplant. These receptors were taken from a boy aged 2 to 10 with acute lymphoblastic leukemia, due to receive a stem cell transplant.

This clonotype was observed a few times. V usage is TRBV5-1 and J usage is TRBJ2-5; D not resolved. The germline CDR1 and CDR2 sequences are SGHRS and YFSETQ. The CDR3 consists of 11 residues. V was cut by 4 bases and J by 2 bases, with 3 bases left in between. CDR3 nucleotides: TGCGCCAGCAGCGCGCAAGAGACCCAGTACTTC. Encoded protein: CASSAQETQYF.

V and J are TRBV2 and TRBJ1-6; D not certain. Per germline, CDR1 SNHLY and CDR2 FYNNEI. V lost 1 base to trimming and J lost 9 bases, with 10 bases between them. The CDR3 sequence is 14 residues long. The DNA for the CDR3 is TGTGCCAGCAGTGAAGACAAGGGTCCTTCACCCCTCCACTTT. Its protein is CASSEDKGPSPLHF.

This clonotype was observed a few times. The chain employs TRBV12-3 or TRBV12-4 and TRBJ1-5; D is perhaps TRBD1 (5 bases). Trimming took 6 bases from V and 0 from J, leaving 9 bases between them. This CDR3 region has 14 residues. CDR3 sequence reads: CASRLGVSNQPQHF. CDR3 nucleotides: TGTGCCAGCAGACTAGGGGTTAGCAATCAGCCCCAGCATTTT.

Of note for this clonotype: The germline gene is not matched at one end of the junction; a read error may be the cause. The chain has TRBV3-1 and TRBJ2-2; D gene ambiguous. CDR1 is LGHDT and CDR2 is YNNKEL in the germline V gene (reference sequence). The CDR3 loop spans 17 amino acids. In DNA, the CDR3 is TGTGCCACCAGCCTCGATAGACACCGTCCCGGCACCGGGGAGCTGTTTTTT. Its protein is CATSLDRHRPGTGELFF.

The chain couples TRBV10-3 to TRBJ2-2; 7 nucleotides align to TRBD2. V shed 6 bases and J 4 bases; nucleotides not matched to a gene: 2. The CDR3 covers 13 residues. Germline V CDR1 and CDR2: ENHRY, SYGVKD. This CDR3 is CAIRSSGTGELFF. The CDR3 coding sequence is TGTGCCATCAGGTCTAGCGGCACCGGGGAGCTGTTTTTT.

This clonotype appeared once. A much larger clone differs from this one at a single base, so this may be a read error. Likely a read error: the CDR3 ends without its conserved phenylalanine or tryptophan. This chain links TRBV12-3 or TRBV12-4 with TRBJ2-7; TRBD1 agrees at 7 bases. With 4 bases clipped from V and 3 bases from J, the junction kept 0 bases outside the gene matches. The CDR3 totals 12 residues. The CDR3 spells CASSSGGYEQYL. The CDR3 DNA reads TGTGCCAGCAGTTCAGGGGGCTACGAGCAGTACTTA.

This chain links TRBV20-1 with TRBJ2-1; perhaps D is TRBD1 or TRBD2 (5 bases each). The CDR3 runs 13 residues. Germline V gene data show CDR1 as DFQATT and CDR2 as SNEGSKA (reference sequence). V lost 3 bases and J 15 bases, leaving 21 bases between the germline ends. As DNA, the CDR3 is TGCAGTGCTAGTCGGGACCGCCAACCGGGCCGGTTCTTC. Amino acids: CSASRDRQPGRFF.

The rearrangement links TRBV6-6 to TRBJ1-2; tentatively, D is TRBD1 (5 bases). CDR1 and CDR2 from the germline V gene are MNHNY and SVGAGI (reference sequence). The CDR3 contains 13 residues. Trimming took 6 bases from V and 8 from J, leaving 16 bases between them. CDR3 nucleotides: TGTGCCAGCAGGGCACGTGGGGCATGGGGCTACACCTTC. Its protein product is CASRARGAWGYTF.

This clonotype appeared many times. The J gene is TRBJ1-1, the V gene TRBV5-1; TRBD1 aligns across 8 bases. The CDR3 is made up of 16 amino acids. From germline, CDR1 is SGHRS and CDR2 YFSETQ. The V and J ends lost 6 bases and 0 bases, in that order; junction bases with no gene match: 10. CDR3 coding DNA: TGCGCCAGCAAGGTGGACAGGGACCTAGTGAACACTGAAGCTTTCTTT. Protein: CASKVDRDLVNTEAFF. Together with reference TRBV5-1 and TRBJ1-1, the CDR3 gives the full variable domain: KAGVTQTPRYLIKTRGQQVTLSCSPISGHRSVSWYQQTPGQGLQFLFEYFSETQRNKGNFPGRFSGRQFSNSRSEMNVSTLELGDSALYLCASKVDRDLVNTEAFFGQGTRLTVV.

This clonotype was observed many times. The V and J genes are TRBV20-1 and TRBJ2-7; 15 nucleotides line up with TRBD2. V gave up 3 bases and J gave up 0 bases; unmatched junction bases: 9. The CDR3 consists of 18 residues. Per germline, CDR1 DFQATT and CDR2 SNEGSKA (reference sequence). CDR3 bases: TGCAGTGCTAGCACAATGGGACTAGCGGGGGGTAGCTCCTACGAGCAGTACTTC. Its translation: CSASTMGLAGGSSYEQYF.

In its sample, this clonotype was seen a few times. CDR3 nucleotides: TGTGCCAGCAGCGTCGGGGGGGGACAGGGGTCCTACAATGAGCAGTTCTTC. It translates to CASSVGGGQGSYNEQFF. The V call is TRBV9, the J call TRBJ2-1; TRBD1 agrees at 10 bases. The V gene's germline CDR1 is SGDLS and CDR2 YYNGEE. The CDR3 is made up of 17 amino acids. Losses at the gene ends were 2 bases for V and 1 base for J; bases not matched to a gene: 6.

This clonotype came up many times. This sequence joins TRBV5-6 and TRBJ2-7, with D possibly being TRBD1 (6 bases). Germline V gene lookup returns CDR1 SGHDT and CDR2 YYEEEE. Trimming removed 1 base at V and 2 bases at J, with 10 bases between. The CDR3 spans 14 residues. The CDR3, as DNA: TGTGCCAGCAGCTTGCCAGGGGATACCTACGAGCAGTACTTC. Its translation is CASSLPGDTYEQYF.

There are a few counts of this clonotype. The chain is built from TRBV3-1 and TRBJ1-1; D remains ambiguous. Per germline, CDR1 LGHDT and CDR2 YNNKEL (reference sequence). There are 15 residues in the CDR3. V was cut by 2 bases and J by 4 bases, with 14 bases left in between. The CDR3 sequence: CASSQRSARGTEAFF. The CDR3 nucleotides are TGTGCCAGCAGCCAACGGTCAGCCAGAGGCACTGAAGCTTTCTTT.